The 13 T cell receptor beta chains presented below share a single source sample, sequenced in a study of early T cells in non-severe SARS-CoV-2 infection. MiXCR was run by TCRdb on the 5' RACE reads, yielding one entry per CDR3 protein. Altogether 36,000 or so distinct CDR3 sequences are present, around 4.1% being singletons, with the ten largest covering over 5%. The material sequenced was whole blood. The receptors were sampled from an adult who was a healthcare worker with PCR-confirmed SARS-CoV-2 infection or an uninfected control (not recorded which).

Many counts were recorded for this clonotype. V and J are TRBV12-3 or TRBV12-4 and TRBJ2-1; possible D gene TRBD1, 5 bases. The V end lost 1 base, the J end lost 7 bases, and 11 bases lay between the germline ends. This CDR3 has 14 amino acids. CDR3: CASSLGGAENEQFF. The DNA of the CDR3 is TGTGCCAGCAGTTTAGGTGGGGCGGAGAATGAGCAGTTCTTC.

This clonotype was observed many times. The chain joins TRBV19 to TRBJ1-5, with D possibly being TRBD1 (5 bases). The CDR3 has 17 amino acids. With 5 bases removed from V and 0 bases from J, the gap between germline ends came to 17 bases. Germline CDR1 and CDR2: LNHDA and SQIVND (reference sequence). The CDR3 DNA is TGTGCCAGTAGTCCTAGATCCGGAGGGGATAGCAATCAGCCCCAGCATTTT. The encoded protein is CASSPRSGGDSNQPQHF.

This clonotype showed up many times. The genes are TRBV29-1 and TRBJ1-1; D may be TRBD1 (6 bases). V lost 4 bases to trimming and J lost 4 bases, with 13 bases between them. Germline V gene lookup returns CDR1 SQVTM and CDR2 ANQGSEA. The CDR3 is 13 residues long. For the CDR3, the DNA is TGCAGCGTTGCACCCGGGGGGGCCACTGAAGCTTTCTTT. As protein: CSVAPGGATEAFF.

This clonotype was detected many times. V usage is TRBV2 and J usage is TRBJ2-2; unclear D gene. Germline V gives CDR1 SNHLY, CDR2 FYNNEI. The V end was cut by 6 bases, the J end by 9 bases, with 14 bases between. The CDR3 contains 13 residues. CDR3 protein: CASRPDIARELFF. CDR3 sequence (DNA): TGTGCCAGCAGGCCCGACATTGCTAGGGAGCTGTTTTTT.

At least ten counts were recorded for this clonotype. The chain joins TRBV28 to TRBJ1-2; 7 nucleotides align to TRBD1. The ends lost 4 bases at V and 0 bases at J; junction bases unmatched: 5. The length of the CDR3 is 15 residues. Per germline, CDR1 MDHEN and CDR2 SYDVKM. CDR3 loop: CASSYIRGSNYGYTF. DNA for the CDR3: TGTGCCAGCAGTTATATCAGGGGGTCTAACTATGGCTACACCTTC.

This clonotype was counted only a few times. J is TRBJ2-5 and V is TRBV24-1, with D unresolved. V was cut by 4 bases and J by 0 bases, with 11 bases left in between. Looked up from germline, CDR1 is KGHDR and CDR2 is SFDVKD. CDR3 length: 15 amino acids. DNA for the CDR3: TGTGCCACCAGTGAATATACTTGGTACCAAGAGACCCAGTACTTC. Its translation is CATSEYTWYQETQYF.

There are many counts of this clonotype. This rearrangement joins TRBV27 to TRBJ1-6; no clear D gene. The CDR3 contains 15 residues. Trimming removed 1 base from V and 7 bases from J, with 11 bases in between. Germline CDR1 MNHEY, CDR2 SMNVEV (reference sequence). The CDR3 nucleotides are TGTGCCAGCAGTTTATTCAGGATAGGGAATTCACCCCTCCACTTT. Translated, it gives CASSLFRIGNSPLHF.

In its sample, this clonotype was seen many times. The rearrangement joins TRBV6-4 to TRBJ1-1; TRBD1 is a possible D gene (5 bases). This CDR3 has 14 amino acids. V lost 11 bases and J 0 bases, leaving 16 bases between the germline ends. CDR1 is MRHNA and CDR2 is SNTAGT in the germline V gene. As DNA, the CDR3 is TGTGCCGGGGGAATTAGAAGTGTGAACACTGAAGCTTTCTTT. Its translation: CAGGIRSVNTEAFF.

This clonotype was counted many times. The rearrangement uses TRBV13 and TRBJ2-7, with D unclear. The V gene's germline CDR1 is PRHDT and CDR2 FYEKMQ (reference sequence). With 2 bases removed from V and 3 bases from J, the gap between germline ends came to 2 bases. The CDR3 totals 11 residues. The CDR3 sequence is CASSLHYEQYF. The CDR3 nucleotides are TGTGCCAGCAGCTTACACTACGAGCAGTACTTC. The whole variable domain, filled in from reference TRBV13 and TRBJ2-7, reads AAGVIQSPRHLIKEKRETATLKCYPIPRHDTVYWYQQGPGQDPQFLISFYEKMQSDKGSIPDRFSAQQFSDYHSELNMSSLELGDSALYFCASSLHYEQYFGPGTRLTVT.

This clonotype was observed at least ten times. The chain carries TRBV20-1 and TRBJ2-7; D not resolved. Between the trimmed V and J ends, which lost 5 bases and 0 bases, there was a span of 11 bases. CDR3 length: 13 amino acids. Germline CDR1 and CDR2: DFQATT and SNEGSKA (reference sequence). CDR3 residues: CSAGRATSYEQYF. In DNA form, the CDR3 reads TGCAGTGCTGGCCGGGCCACCTCCTACGAGCAGTACTTC.

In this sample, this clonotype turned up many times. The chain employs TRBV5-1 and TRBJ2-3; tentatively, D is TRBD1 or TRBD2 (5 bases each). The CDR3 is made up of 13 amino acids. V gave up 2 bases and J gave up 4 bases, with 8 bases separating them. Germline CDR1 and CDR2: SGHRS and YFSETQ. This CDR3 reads CASSFGGADTQYF. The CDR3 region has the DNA TGCGCCAGCAGCTTTGGGGGAGCAGATACGCAGTATTTT.

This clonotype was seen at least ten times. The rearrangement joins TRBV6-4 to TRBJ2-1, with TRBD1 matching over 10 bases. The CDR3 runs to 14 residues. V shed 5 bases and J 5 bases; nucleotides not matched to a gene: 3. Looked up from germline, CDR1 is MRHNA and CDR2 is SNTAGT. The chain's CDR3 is CASSPGQGNNEQFF. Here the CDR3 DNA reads TGTGCCAGCAGTCCGGGACAGGGGAACAATGAGCAGTTCTTC.

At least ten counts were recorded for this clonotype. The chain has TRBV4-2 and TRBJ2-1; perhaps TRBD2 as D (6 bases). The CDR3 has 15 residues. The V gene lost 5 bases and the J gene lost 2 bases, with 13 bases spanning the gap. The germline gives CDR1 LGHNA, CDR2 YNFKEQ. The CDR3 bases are TGTGCCAGCAGCTCCAGCGGGTTTACCTACAATGAGCAGTTCTTC. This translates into CASSSSGFTYNEQFF.